A selection of T cell receptor beta chains follows, all from one sample in a study of blood T cell repertoires in COVID-19. Measured with immunoSEQ multiplex PCR; TCRdb has only the in-frame clones, and not every one. The table records about 270,000 clones, around nine tenths of them present only once. The specimen sequenced was PBMCs or T cells enriched from blood (not recorded which). The receptors were gathered from a woman between 18 and 30 years old who had recovered from COVID-19. Both conserved end residues are part of each CDR3.

j_gene: TRBJ2-2; v_gene: TRBV9; CDR3aa: CASSVKSGGTGELFF
j_gene: TRBJ2-3; v_gene: TRBV27; CDR3aa: CASSLYWETTDTQYF
j_gene: TRBJ2-2; v_gene: TRBV27; CDR3aa: CASSPLSRTGRELFF
j_gene: TRBJ1-5; v_gene: TRBV9; CDR3aa: CASSVGGGFNQPQHF
j_gene: TRBJ1-2; v_gene: TRBV6-5; CDR3aa: CASSVTGAGGYTF
j_gene: TRBJ2-3; v_gene: TRBV5-4; CDR3aa: CASSLRTVSTDTQYF
j_gene: TRBJ1-2; v_gene: TRBV2; CDR3aa: CASSEVTHRNYGYTF
j_gene: TRBJ2-7; v_gene: TRBV27; CDR3aa: CASSPPGQGAGQYF
j_gene: TRBJ2-7; v_gene: TRBV7-9; CDR3aa: CASSLLDGELSYEQYF
j_gene: TRBJ2-4; v_gene: TRBV7-8; CDR3aa: CASSLEDRILAGHKNIQYF
j_gene: TRBJ1-3; v_gene: TRBV9; CDR3aa: CASSVHRGGSGNTIYF
j_gene: TRBJ2-7; v_gene: TRBV27; CDR3aa: CASSPDSPSYEQYF
j_gene: TRBJ1-1; v_gene: TRBV4-1; CDR3aa: CASSQGGANTEAFF
j_gene: TRBJ1-3; v_gene: TRBV6-6; CDR3aa: CASSYRGDSSGNTIYF
j_gene: TRBJ2-5; v_gene: TRBV7-6; CDR3aa: CASSLATGGWETQYF
j_gene: TRBJ2-5; v_gene: TRBV3-1/TRBV3-2; CDR3aa: CASSQQQETQYF
j_gene: TRBJ2-3; v_gene: TRBV2; CDR3aa: CASSEIRRSTSGRTDTQYF
j_gene: TRBJ1-1; v_gene: TRBV14; CDR3aa: CASTQIQGGDTEAFF
j_gene: TRBJ2-2; v_gene: TRBV28; CDR3aa: CASSLGDRGFPGELFF
j_gene: TRBJ1-4; v_gene: TRBV7-8; CDR3aa: CASCARFGGEKLFF
j_gene: TRBJ1-1; v_gene: TRBV19; CDR3aa: CASSIRGGIVEAFF
j_gene: TRBJ1-1; v_gene: TRBV2; CDR3aa: CASSWNSNTEAFF
j_gene: TRBJ2-7; v_gene: TRBV27; CDR3aa: CASSSPAGKGYEQYF
j_gene: TRBJ2-7; v_gene: TRBV20-1; CDR3aa: CSASTSGPLSYEQYF
j_gene: TRBJ2-5; v_gene: TRBV28; CDR3aa: CASSPGLAGLETQYF
j_gene: TRBJ2-1; v_gene: TRBV27; CDR3aa: CASSLHLFDRGLTRSYNEQFF
j_gene: TRBJ1-1; v_gene: TRBV28; CDR3aa: CASTEEAGFTEAFF